This TCR beta chain was identified during a study of monozygotic twins with inflammatory bowel disease (dated by TCRdb to the late 2010s). For the study in its entirety: The complete study included about 30 monozygotic twin pairs: 19 IBD-discordant Danish pairs and nine German pairs, of which four were IBD-concordant and five were IBD-discordant. The search for disease-associated traits relied mainly on comparing IBD patients with their genetically identical healthy co-twins within discordant pairs. Each individual had, on average, about 151 000 unique TCRalpha sequences and 181 000 unique TCRbeta sequences available for analysis. General study outcomes and caveats: Measured by the inverse Simpson index, TCRbeta repertoire diversity was lower in IBD patients than in their healthy co-twins. Repertoire similarity did not differ between concordant and discordant twins, possibly due to limited statistical power. The results gave no support for a single strong signal or clonotype linked to IBD. Background noise and inter-individual variability may have been introduced into the repertoires by the differing immunosuppressive treatments among patients. Different T cell subtypes could not be distinguished in the analysis. IBD patients shared fewer clonotypes with other individuals than healthy twins did, most markedly in patients showing signs of disease activity.

Turning to this clonotype: Its antigen has not been determined.

The library was prepared using 5' RACE. For each TCR library, approximately 3.5 ug of total RNA was used. For each sample, cDNA was synthesized in eight separate reactions using SMARTScribe reverse transcriptase. During cDNA synthesis, unique molecular identifiers containing a 6-nucleotide sample barcode were introduced by template switching. Two nested PCRs of roughly 16 and 10 cycles amplified the TCRalpha and TCRbeta cDNA, and bead purification followed each PCR. Before amplification, cDNA was treated with uracil DNA-glycosylase and purified using the QIAquick PCR purification kit. The second PCR was the step at which Illumina TruSeq-compatible adapters and sample-specific barcodes were added. TapeStation and Qubit were used to check library quality and concentration, and approximately 5 ng of each library went into the pool. Sequencing of the pooled libraries was done on an Illumina HiSeq2500 single-index Rapid Run using custom sequencing primers and 2 x 100 bp reads. As for the authors' bioinformatics: PCR and sequencing errors were corrected by UMI-based consensus assembly using MiGEC version 1.2.6. V(D)J alignment, clonotype assembly and CDR3 extraction were performed with MiXCR version 2.1.1. To normalise gene usage, clonotype sharing and MAIT/NKT TCR abundance, the analysis used the top 1000, 10 000 and 20 000 clonotypes per sample. Diversity was computed as the inverse Simpson index with the vegan R package after downsampling to 27 000 UMIs. Paired Mann-Whitney U tests were applied to discordant twin pairs, with Benjamini-Hochberg correction for multiple testing. TCRdb reprocessed the reads, and each CDR3 protein sequence is entered once, without DNA. It is TCRdb's table, rather than the study itself, that gives the V and J calls and clone size. In this sample's table one finds 200,000 to 250,000 distinct CDR3 sequences. Around 7.6% of the sample lies in the top ten.

From each donor, an approximately 2.3 ml peripheral blood sample was collected into PAXgene tubes and kept at -80 degrees C. Total RNA was isolated from whole blood with the PAXgene blood miRNA kit on an automated QIAcube, without T cell sorting. Peripheral blood from monozygotic twin pairs, either concordant or discordant for inflammatory bowel disease, underwent deep TCRalpha and TCRbeta repertoire profiling that used unique molecular barcoding. Smoking habits were recorded for all twin pairs, and individuals were classified as current, former or never smokers. Including cysteine and phenylalanine, the CDR3 has 15 amino acids. No DNA sequence is on record. The CDR1 and CDR2 encoded by the germline V gene (reference sequence) are SGHKS and YYEKEE.

This receptor chain uses TRBV5-5 and TRBJ2-5; there is no DNA to check the TCRdb D call of TRBD1. The TCR was taken from a human donor with ulcerative colitis or Crohn's disease, or a healthy co-twin of an affected twin (not recorded which). Sequenced sample: blood. The CDR3 has the sequence CASSRTGDNQETQYF. The CDR3, completed at both ends by the reference TRBV5-5 and TRBJ2-5 genes, gives the full variable domain DAGVTQSPTHLIKTRGQQVTLRCSPISGHKSVSWYQQVLGQGPQFIFQYYEKEERGRGNFPDRFSARQFPNYSSELNVNALLLGDSALYLCASSRTGDNQETQYFGPGTRLLVL.